The clone carrying this T cell receptor beta chain was counted a single time. Germline V lookup: CDR1 SGHNT, CDR2 YYREEE (reference sequence). The CDR3 runs to 15 residues. Trimming removed 4 bases at V and 5 bases at J, with 19 bases between. This sample is part of a study of blood T cell repertoires in COVID-19. Background on the study: Researchers got acute and convalescent COVID-19 samples from the United States, Italy and Spain.

Sequencing used immunoSEQ multiplex PCR; TCRdb keeps in-frame clones, though not all of them. The sample has 250,000 to 400,000 clones; about nine tenths are singletons. The chain links TRBV5-4 to TRBJ2-7; TRBD2 is a possible D gene (6 bases). This sequence was found in a woman aged 25 to 45 with COVID-19, enrolled during active disease. Specimen: peripheral blood. CDR3 coding DNA: TGTGCCAGCAGCCCTGGAGGGACCTCTAGGGACGAGCAGTACTTC. Translating gives CASSPGGTSRDEQYF.